This T cell receptor beta chain was recovered during a study of shared clonotypes between healthy human individuals. Study summary: With ages of 18 to 49, the donors were two women and three men.

Turning to this clone: The same CDR3 can be traced to other DNA sequences in this sample.

Germline V gene data show CDR1 as KGHSH and CDR2 as LQKENI. This CDR3 spans 13 amino acids. Trimming shortened V by 3 bases and J by 2 bases, and 7 bases separated the two germline ends. Libraries were prepared by immunoSEQ multiplex PCR; TCRdb keeps only in-frame clonotypes and omits some of them. The sample includes a few hundred thousand clones, around 97% of them seen just once. Sequenced material: naive CD4+ T cells sorted from blood. Noted subset: CD45RA+ positively selected. V gene TRBV18 combines with J gene TRBJ1-1; D is undetermined. The sequence derives from a woman aged 30 to 39 in good health. CDR3 loop: CASSPPGNTEAFF. CDR3 nucleotides: TGTGCCAGCTCACCCCCTGGAAACACTGAAGCTTTCTTT.